This TCR beta chain was sequenced in a study of regulatory T cells in long-lasting Graves disease. Only a few counts were recorded for this clonotype. Time point indicated: persistent/refractory GD, antithyroid drugs over 5 years with positive TRAb. The TCR library was made from RNA that had been extracted from PBMCs in TRIzol. Arm-PCR of CDR3 regions and iRepertoire HTBI primers were the basis on which TCR beta libraries were built. MiXCR was run by TCRdb on the multiplex PCR reads, yielding one entry per CDR3 protein. Altogether fewer than 400,000 distinct CDR3 sequences are present, about 18% being singletons, with the ten largest covering approximately 31%. The CDR3 has 14 amino acids. Trimming pared 2 bases from V and 5 bases from J, leaving 9 bases between. Germline assignment: CDR1 MNHEY and CDR2 SMNVEV (reference sequence).

This receptor was identified in a female donor with Graves disease. The chain links TRBV27 to TRBJ1-4; D might be TRBD1 (5 bases). Material: peripheral blood mononuclear cells (PBMCs), obtained when the disease was refractory, from a patient treated with antithyroid drugs. CDR3 residues: CASSLAGGNEKLFF. CDR3 DNA: TGTGCCAGCAGTTTAGCTGGGGGGAATGAAAAACTGTTTTTT.